This TCR beta chain stems from a study of identifying expanded T cells in peripheral blood (dated by TCRdb to between 2018 and 2021). For context, the study as a whole: Four technical replicates, made by sequencing separate aliquots from the same pool of genomic DNA, were compared pairwise. Broader findings and caveats from the paper: Between technical replicates the binomial model flagged approximately 1.1 differentially abundant clones, whereas over about two weeks the binomial model flagged about 15 and over approximately four weeks approximately 18. The authors expected that over much longer intervals, such as months to years, biological variance in healthy repertoires might increase even further. The beta-binomial model significantly reduced the number of clones called differentially abundant and the false-positive rate across all healthy-donor time intervals. Variance in clone template counts between roughly two-week samples significantly increased with total template count across all healthy donors.

During the collection period, no immune events, such as infections, were documented for the healthy donors. Blood repertoires from healthy donors were used as a training cohort for calibrating time-dependent variance in a beta-binomial model of differential abundance of T-cell clones. The training cohort was composed of some ten healthy donors, 3 female and 7 male. The donors were between roughly 25 and 70 years old, with an average age of 43 years. Whole blood was collected from each healthy donor at three time points spaced about 14 days apart and obtained from a commercial supplier. For immunosequencing, genomic DNA was extracted from whole blood that had not been sorted. A word on this clone: The specificity of this receptor is unknown. There are no base qualities to consult, and no much larger clone falls within one base.

TCRbeta CDR3 regions were profiled by bias-controlled multiplex PCR amplification of genomic DNA with the immunoSEQ Assay. In the paper's pipeline: To quantify the absolute abundance of each unique TCRbeta CDR3 region, the sequences were collapsed and filtered. Differential abundance was assessed using a binomial (Fisher-equivalent) model and a beta-binomial model in which time-dependent variance fitted from healthy donors was added. Clones with fewer than 5 combined templates were removed, and differential abundance was called for clones with a Benjamini-Hochberg FDR below 0.01. Beta-binomial variance was modeled as a function of total template count across the two samples using the form v = (b*log(k)+a)^2. As stored in TCRdb, this immuneACCESS dataset retains in-frame rearrangements with V and J assigned. A fraction of the clones does not appear; measured against another copy, unresolved V genes explain less than half of the discrepancy, and the remainder lacks a known reason. That table gives V, J and clone size, and the DNA gave D and trimming. In all, the sample holds about 90,000 clones, and approximately 85% of those were seen once. 4% to 5.5% of the sample comes from the top ten.

This TCR was recovered from a person aged 18 to 69 in good health. The specimen sequenced was blood.

The CDR3 region: CASSSIPAGRLNNEQFF. In nucleotides, the sequence is TGCGCCAGCAGCTCCATCCCTGCGGGTCGCCTTAACAATGAGCAGTTCTTC. This chain is built from TRBV5-1 and TRBJ2-1; the D gene is perhaps TRBD2, from 5 matching bases. Trimming at the junction amounts to 3 bases on V and 5 bases on J, and the germline ends lie 21 bases apart. CDR1 and CDR2, per the germline V gene, are SGHRS and YFSETQ. The CDR3 numbers 17 residues from cysteine through phenylalanine. The retained sequence is limited to the CDR3, 51 bases, with the frame set at the first base.